These 29 T cell receptor beta chains were all obtained from the same sample, sequenced in a study of T cells in Graves' hyperthyroidism and ophthalmopathy. There were TCR beta CDR3 regions amplified from RNA transcripts. The HTBI primer set drove a first-round RT-PCR of the TCR CDR3. TCRdb used MiXCR to reprocess the multiplex PCR reads, holding one entry per CDR3 protein. The sample has roughly 650,000 distinct CDR3 sequences, around 15% seen once; the top ten hold more than 3%. What was sequenced was blood. These receptors were obtained from a woman between 35 and 50 years old with Graves' ophthalmopathy.

The chain has TRBV27 and TRBJ1-2, with 8 positions matching TRBD1. Germline CDR1 is MNHEY and CDR2 is SMNVEV (reference sequence). V lost 8 bases, J lost 0 bases, and 14 bases stayed unmatched. This CDR3 is built from 17 residues. CDR3 bases: TGTGCCAGCGGCAATACAGGGGGGTTCCCCTCTAACTATGGCTACACCTTC. Protein: CASGNTGGFPSNYGYTF.

In this sample, this clonotype turned up a few times. V and J are TRBV5-1 and TRBJ2-7; the D is unclear. V was shortened by 4 bases and J by 2 bases, with 13 bases between the two germline ends. From germline, CDR1 is SGHRS and CDR2 YFSETQ. The CDR3 contains 14 residues. The CDR3 nucleotides read TGCGCCAGCAGCCCTACCCGGGTCCCCTACGAGCAGTACTTC. Its protein product is CASSPTRVPYEQYF.

This clonotype was seen a few times. The chain is built from TRBV7-2 and TRBJ2-5, with D perhaps TRBD2 (5 bases). CDR3 length: 12 amino acids. Germline V gene sequence: CDR1 SGHTA, CDR2 FQGNSA. V shed 3 bases and J shed 5 bases, with 7 bases lying between them. In nucleotides, the CDR3 is TGTGCCAGCAGCTTCCCGGGGGAGACCCAGTACTTC. It codes for CASSFPGETQYF.

This clonotype came up many times. The chain carries TRBV6-2 or TRBV6-3 and TRBJ2-1; maybe TRBD2 (5 bases). Trimming stripped 0 bases from V and 0 bases from J, with 12 bases between. Germline loops: CDR1 MNHEY, CDR2 SVGEGT. This CDR3 comprises 17 residues. The CDR3 here is CASSYSRGQSSYNEQFF. The CDR3 DNA reads TGTGCCAGCAGTTACTCCCGCGGGCAGAGCTCCTACAATGAGCAGTTCTTC.

This clonotype was detected only a few times. The V call is TRBV19, the J call TRBJ1-4, with 7 bases fitting TRBD1. J gave up 7 bases and V 3 bases, and 8 bases lay outside the gene matches. Germline CDR1 is LNHDA and CDR2 is SQIVND (reference sequence). The CDR3 consists of 15 residues. The CDR3 spells CASSMDRTPTEKLFF. The CDR3 nucleotides are TGTGCCAGTAGTATGGACAGGACCCCGACTGAAAAACTGTTTTTT.

This clonotype was seen at least ten times. The V call is TRBV6-5, the J call TRBJ1-6; D is unclear. The V end lost 0 bases, the J end lost 14 bases, and 11 bases lay between the germline ends. CDR3 length: 13 residues. Germline values: CDR1 MNHEY, CDR2 SVGAGI. DNA of the CDR3: TGTGCCAGCAGTTACTCTAGTCTGGGTACCCTCCACTTT. This codes for CASSYSSLGTLHF.

The chain uses TRBV6-2 or TRBV6-3 and TRBJ1-6, with D hard to call. CDR3 length equals 11 residues. Per the germline V gene, CDR1 is MNHEY and CDR2 is SVGEGT. V lost 3 bases and J 10 bases, leaving 4 bases between the germline ends. The CDR3 loop is CASSYGSPLHF. CDR3 nucleotide sequence: TGTGCCAGCAGTTATGGGTCACCCCTCCACTTT.

The gene calls are TRBV14 and TRBJ2-5, with D possibly TRBD1 on 5 matching bases. Germline values: CDR1 SGHDN, CDR2 FVKESK. Trimming took off 5 bases at V and 5 bases at J, with 12 bases between the two ends. The CDR3 extends over 13 amino acids. CDR3: CASSKQGVETQYF. The CDR3, as DNA: TGTGCCAGCAGCAAGCAGGGTGTGGAGACCCAGTACTTC.

The rearrangement joins TRBV7-9 to TRBJ1-5, with D possibly TRBD1 on 6 matching bases. The CDR3 totals 16 residues. V was clipped by 4 bases and J by 2 bases, with 15 bases between them. The germline V gene has CDR1 SEHNR and CDR2 FQNEAQ (reference sequence). CDR3 in DNA: TGTGCCAGCAGCTCCGTGGGGGCCCTCGGCAATCAGCCCCAGCATTTT. Translating it yields CASSSVGALGNQPQHF. Full variable domain (rest looked up from reference TRBV7-9 and TRBJ1-5): DTGVSQNPRHKITKRGQNVTFRCDPISEHNRLYWYRQTLGQGPEFLTYFQNEAQLEKSRLLSDRFSAERPKGSFSTLEIQRTEQGDSAMYLCASSSVGALGNQPQHFGDGTRLSIL.

Ten or more counts support this clonotype. CDR3 sequence: CASSLADGGFAGNTIYF. The DNA of the CDR3 is TGCGCCAGCAGCTTGGCAGACGGGGGGTTTGCTGGAAACACCATATATTTT. V gene TRBV5-1 combines with J gene TRBJ1-3; D perhaps matches TRBD1 (5 bases). Germline CDR1 is SGHRS and CDR2 is YFSETQ. This CDR3 contains 17 residues. V was cut by 0 bases and J by 2 bases, with 15 bases left in between.

This clonotype was picked up many times. The rearrangement joins TRBV11-2 to TRBJ2-7; 8 bases fit TRBD1. This CDR3 contains 14 residues. V dropped 5 bases and J dropped 5; count of bases not matched to a gene: 8. The germline CDR1 and CDR2 sequences are SGHAT and FQNNGV. This CDR3 reads CASSTRTGKDEQYF. In nucleotides, the CDR3 is TGTGCCAGCAGCACCCGGACAGGGAAGGACGAGCAGTACTTC. Full variable domain (missing parts from reference TRBV11-2 and TRBJ2-7): EAGVAQSPRYKIIEKRQSVAFWCNPISGHATLYWYQQILGQGPKLLIQFQNNGVVDDSQLPKDRFSAERLKGVDSTLKIQPAKLEDSAVYLCASSTRTGKDEQYFGPGTRLTVT.

This clonotype appeared a few times. The chain uses TRBV6-1 and TRBJ1-5; D gene uncertain. Trimming cost V 8 bases and J 4 bases, with 9 bases left between them. The V gene's germline CDR1 is MNHNS and CDR2 SASEGT. This CDR3 is 12 amino acids long. The CDR3 sequence: CASAKGNQPQHF. CDR3 nucleotide sequence: TGTGCCAGCGCCAAGGGTAATCAGCCCCAGCATTTT.

In its sample, this clonotype was seen a few times. The V call is TRBV29-1, the J call TRBJ1-2; 7 nucleotides agree with TRBD1. Germline CDR1 is SQVTM and CDR2 is ANQGSEA. V dropped 7 bases and J dropped 6; count of bases not matched to a gene: 8. This CDR3 has 12 residues. As DNA, the CDR3 is TGCAGCGCTGGACAGGACGTTGATGGCTACACCTTC. Its protein is CSAGQDVDGYTF.

This clonotype was seen at least ten times. The chain recombines TRBV13 with TRBJ2-5; 8 bases fit TRBD1. Losses at the gene ends were 4 bases for V and 2 bases for J; bases not matched to a gene: 6. This CDR3 is built from 15 residues. Germline V CDR1 and CDR2: PRHDT, FYEKMQ (reference sequence). CDR3 coding DNA: TGTGCCAGCAGCTACCGACAGGGGCGGCAAGAGACCCAGTACTTC. Protein product: CASSYRQGRQETQYF.

In this sample, this clonotype turned up many times. This chain uses TRBV2 with TRBJ2-2; 7 bases match TRBD1. Trimming removed 5 bases from V and 6 bases from J; junction bases left unmatched: 9. Germline CDR1 and CDR2: SNHLY and FYNNEI. The CDR3 runs 15 residues. The CDR3 DNA sequence: TGTGCCAGCAGTTCCTCCGGGACAGTCGCCGGGGAGCTGTTTTTT. It translates to CASSSSGTVAGELFF.

This clonotype was observed at least ten times. This sequence joins TRBV2 and TRBJ2-2, with D possibly matching TRBD2 (5 bases). The V end lost 2 bases, the J end lost 6 bases, and 13 bases lay between the germline ends. Per germline, CDR1 SNHLY and CDR2 FYNNEI. The CDR3 contains 15 residues. The CDR3 DNA follows: TGTGCCAGCAGTGAATACGTCAGCGGTCCCGGGGAGCTGTTTTTT. As protein: CASSEYVSGPGELFF.

The sample holds many counts of this clonotype. The rearrangement links TRBV12-3 or TRBV12-4 to TRBJ1-1; D is undetermined. The CDR3 runs to 13 residues. The V and J ends lost 0 bases and 6 bases respectively, with 8 bases between them. CDR3 nucleotides: TGTGCCAGCAGTTTAGCGCAGGACGCTGAAGCTTTCTTT. It encodes CASSLAQDAEAFF.

The J gene is TRBJ2-7, the V gene TRBV5-1; 9 bases match TRBD2. Looked up from germline, CDR1 is SGHRS and CDR2 is YFSETQ. CDR3 size: 12 residues. J lost 4 bases, V lost 9 bases, and 5 bases had no gene match. Written as DNA, the CDR3 is TGCGCCAAGACTAGCGGCTTGTACGAGCAGTACTTC. This gives the protein CAKTSGLYEQYF.

This clonotype showed up many times. The V and J genes are TRBV29-1 and TRBJ2-1; tentatively, D is TRBD2 (6 bases). In germline, CDR1 is SQVTM, CDR2 ANQGSEA. This CDR3 is built from 10 residues. V was cut by 5 bases and J by 7 bases, with 6 bases left in between. The CDR3 sequence is CSVRGNEQFF. DNA of the CDR3: TGCAGCGTTCGGGGGAATGAGCAGTTCTTC.

This clonotype was counted ten times or more. The chain employs TRBV3-1 and TRBJ1-4; 7 nucleotides agree with TRBD1. V dropped 5 bases and J dropped 6; count of bases not matched to a gene: 6. Germline V lookup: CDR1 LGHDT, CDR2 YNNKEL (reference sequence). This CDR3 is built from 14 residues. In DNA, the CDR3 is TGTGCCAGCAGCGCCCGGGACAGAGATGAAAAACTGTTTTTT. Translating gives CASSARDRDEKLFF.

This clonotype has ten or more counts. The J gene is TRBJ2-3, the V gene TRBV15, with no clear D. Germline V lookup: CDR1 LNHNV, CDR2 YYDKDF (reference sequence). Trimming removed 3 bases from V and 6 bases from J, with 10 bases in between. The CDR3 runs to 13 residues. CDR3 bases: TGTGCCACCAGCAGGGGGTTAGGGGATACGCAGTATTTT. Protein: CATSRGLGDTQYF.

The rearrangement joins TRBV5-8 to TRBJ1-3, with D maybe TRBD1 (6 bases). There are 17 residues in the CDR3. In germline, CDR1 is SGHTS, CDR2 YDEGEE. V lost 0 bases and J lost 0, with 13 bases in between. This CDR3 reads CASSLDRGQSSGNTIYF. CDR3 DNA sequence: TGTGCCAGCAGCTTGGACCGAGGACAGAGCTCTGGAAACACCATATATTTT.

This clonotype was recorded many times. The chain uses TRBV3-1 and TRBJ2-3; 8 nucleotides align to TRBD2. The CDR3 runs 16 residues. J was trimmed by 4 bases and V by 3 bases; bases with no gene match: 9. Germline CDR1 LGHDT, CDR2 YNNKEL (reference sequence). In nucleotides, the CDR3 is TGTGCCAGCAGCCACGTCGGGGGGGCACTTGCAGATACGCAGTATTTT. It is translated as CASSHVGGALADTQYF.

This clonotype was seen at least ten times. V gene TRBV20-1 combines with J gene TRBJ2-1; 14 positions agree with TRBD2. The CDR3 contains 16 residues. The V gene's germline CDR1 is DFQATT and CDR2 SNEGSKA (reference sequence). The junction had 8 bases not matched to a gene; V was cut back by 1 base and J by 9 bases. CDR3 region: CSARGLAGGPPGEQFF. The DNA of the CDR3 is TGCAGTGCTAGAGGACTAGCGGGAGGGCCCCCGGGTGAGCAGTTCTTC.

This clonotype appeared many times. The CDR3 loop is CASSMRGGTDTQYF. CDR3 DNA: TGTGCCAGCTCCATGAGGGGGGGCACAGATACGCAGTATTTT. This rearrangement joins TRBV7-3 to TRBJ2-3; tentatively, D is TRBD1 or TRBD2 (6 bases each). V lost 8 bases to trimming and J lost 1 base, with 13 bases between them. Per the germline V gene, CDR1 is SGHTA and CDR2 is FQGTGA. This CDR3 is built from 14 residues.

The sample holds many counts of this clonotype. In DNA, the CDR3 is TGTGCCTGGAGTAGAGGGGGGCTCGTTCGAAACACCATATATTTT. It encodes CAWSRGGLVRNTIYF. The V gene is TRBV30, the J gene TRBJ1-3, with a possible D match to TRBD1 (6 bases). Germline loops: CDR1 GTSNPN, CDR2 SVGIG (reference sequence). This CDR3 has 15 amino acids. The V end was cut by 2 bases, the J end by 5 bases, with 16 bases between.

This clonotype was seen only once. The rearrangement links TRBV20-1 to TRBJ2-4; D is unresolved. V was trimmed by 0 bases and J by 0 bases, leaving 12 bases between them. Germline CDR1 DFQATT, CDR2 SNEGSKA (reference sequence). The CDR3 length is 16 residues. DNA for the CDR3: TGCAGTGCTAGAGATGAGGTAACCCTAGCCAAAAACATTCAGTACTTC. This translates into CSARDEVTLAKNIQYF.

This clonotype was found a few times. This chain connects TRBV6-1 to TRBJ1-3; D unclear. The CDR3 totals 15 residues. Per the germline V gene, CDR1 is MNHNS and CDR2 is SASEGT. V was clipped by 6 bases and J by 0 bases, with 12 bases between them. This CDR3 reads CASRNSDSSGNTIYF. In DNA form, the CDR3 reads TGTGCCAGCAGAAACAGCGATAGCTCTGGAAACACCATATATTTT.

A remark on this clonotype: One end of the junction does not line up with germline, which may come from a read error. This chain links TRBV5-1 with TRBJ2-3; D might be TRBD1 (6 bases). The CDR3 is 13 amino acids. In germline, CDR1 is SGHRS, CDR2 YFSETQ. CDR3 coding DNA: TGCGCCAGCAGCTGGGACAACACAGATACACAGTATTTT. Amino acids: CASSWDNTDTQYF.